This TCR beta chain was recorded in a study of T cell repertoires in cytomegalovirus infection (dated by TCRdb to the late 2010s). In terms of the full investigation: Because public TCR beta signatures pointed to carriage of CMV infection together with the matching HLA type, the HLA type of each donor mattered for the analysis. Study-wide conclusions, independent of this receptor: The ex vivo response was dominated by HLA-C-restricted CMV-specific TCR beta clonotypes, which also provided the single most frequent clonotype in two of eight donors. In both this cohort and an independent approximately 400-donor cohort, the cumulative frequency of public TCR beta family members distinguished carriers of CMV infection plus the relevant HLA type.

This clonotype came up many times. The antigen this receptor binds is unknown. No base quality values were provided; no much bigger clone lies one nucleotide off. These reads were obtained on an Illumina HiSeq 1500. Using fastp trimming at Q25 and MiXCR clonotype assembly, TCRdb reanalyzed the public sequencing data and kept in-frame beta chains. Each entry merges the rows of one CDR3 protein and shows their most common DNA and genes. The sample records 740,000 or so distinct CDR3 sequences, under 40% of which are singletons. About 2.8% of the sample is in the top ten clones. The CDR3 spans 14 residues, from the cysteine through the phenylalanine. Just the 42-base CDR3 DNA is kept, in frame starting at base 1. CDR1 and CDR2 were assigned from the germline V gene as MDHEN and SYDVKM. Trimming removed 1 base from V and 6 bases from J, leaving 10 bases between the germline ends.

Sequenced input: PBMCs. The sequence derives from a human donor in good health (CMV status not recorded). Some clones in this sample may be carry-over from other donors' samples. This receptor chain uses TRBV28 and TRBJ2-1; TRBD2 is perhaps the D gene, given 6 matching bases. The CDR3 region reads CASSLFGGANEQFF. The DNA is TGTGCCAGCAGTTTATTTGGCGGGGCCAATGAGCAGTTCTTC.